This is a list of T cell receptor beta chains from one sample in a study of T cell repertoires in cytomegalovirus infection. MiXCR, applied by TCRdb to the reads, yields one record per CDR3 protein. The table has about 230,000 distinct CDR3 sequences, 6% to 8% seen once. Sequenced: PBMCs. The receptor set was obtained from a human donor in good health (CMV status not recorded). Some clones in this sample may be carry-over from other donors' samples. Each CDR3 is given with its conserved first and last residue. The order of the fields is CDR3 protein, CDR3 DNA, V gene, D gene, clone size, J gene. The D gene is left open where the match is weak. Size values are once, few and many counts, or a class for expanded clones, and some rows have none.

CASSHPHRETQYF TGTGCCAGCAGCCACCCTCATAGGGAGACCCAGTACTTC TRBV7-8 NA many TRBJ2-5
CSAFDRGTGGSEAFF TGCAGTGCCTTCGATCGGGGGACCGGAGGGTCTGAAGCTTTCTTT TRBV20-1 NA few TRBJ1-1
CASRRTRSTGIVSEKLFF TGTGCCAGCAGACGAACTCGATCCACAGGGATCGTTTCAGAAAAACTGTTTTTT TRBV6-5 NA NA TRBJ1-4
CSASWTGEDEQYF TGCAGTGCTAGCTGGACAGGGGAAGACGAGCAGTACTTC TRBV20-1 TRBD1 NA TRBJ2-7
CSVVLSSGAKQFF TGCAGCGTTGTGCTCTCTAGCGGGGCTAAGCAGTTCTTC TRBV29-1 TRBD2 many TRBJ2-1
CASSFGTLGNEQFF TGTGCCAGCAGCTTCGGGACGCTGGGCAATGAGCAGTTCTTC TRBV7-2 NA medium-sized TRBJ2-1
CASSQTGGAGQPQHF TGTGCCAGCAGCCAAACGGGAGGGGCAGGGCAGCCCCAGCATTTT TRBV3-1 NA few TRBJ1-5
CASSLSGAYEQYF TGTGCCAGCAGCTTAAGCGGTGCCTACGAGCAGTACTTC TRBV7-2 NA many TRBJ2-7
CSAQTLGVGETQYF TGCAGTGCTCAAACCCTAGGAGTAGGGGAGACCCAGTACTTC TRBV20-1 NA many TRBJ2-5
CASSRGSTEAFF TGTGCCAGTTCCCGGGGAAGCACTGAAGCTTTCTTT TRBV6-2/TRBV6-3 NA many TRBJ1-1
CASGMNPGTEAFF TGTGCCAGCGGGATGAACCCAGGAACTGAAGCTTTCTTT TRBV11-1 NA few TRBJ1-1
CASSERTGGVYYTF TGTGCCAGCAGTGAAAGGACAGGAGGCGTCTACTACACCTTC TRBV2 TRBD1 NA TRBJ1-2
CSARDSASNGYTF TGCAGTGCTAGAGATTCAGCTTCCAATGGCTACACCTTC TRBV20-1 NA many TRBJ1-2